The 2 T cell receptor beta chains below come from one sample, sequenced in a study of T cell responses to AZD1222 COVID-19 vaccine. Clones were sequenced by immunoSEQ multiplex PCR, and TCRdb holds only the in-frame ones, with some missing. The sample has about 140,000 clones; 80% to 95% are singletons. Sequencing used peripheral blood, obtained 28 days after the second AZD1222 dose. The source of these receptors is an adult who received the AZD1222 COVID-19 vaccine.

The chain uses TRBV6-5 and TRBJ2-2; 8 nucleotides align to TRBD1. The CDR3 is made up of 15 amino acids. The V segment lost 6 bases and the J segment 4 bases; nucleotides outside the gene matches: 7. Germline CDR1 and CDR2: MNHEY and SVGAGI. The CDR3 protein is CASRGRTGRTGELFF. The DNA for the CDR3 is TGTGCCAGCAGGGGGAGGACAGGGCGCACCGGGGAGCTGTTTTTT.

The chain uses TRBV3-1 (or the pseudogene TRBV3-2) and TRBJ2-2; possibly TRBD1 for D (6 bases). The CDR3 covers 16 residues. Germline V gene sequence: CDR1 LGHDT, CDR2 YNNKEL (reference sequence). V was trimmed by 2 bases and J by 0 bases, leaving 10 bases between them. The CDR3 loop reads CASSQTGQTNTGELFF. DNA for the CDR3: TGTGCCAGCAGCCAAACAGGGCAGACGAACACCGGGGAGCTGTTTTTT.